Each of the 23 T cell receptor beta chains below was sequenced from the same sample in a study of beta chain features in type 1 diabetes. Sequencing targeted expressed TCRB transcripts, as all isolated RNA had been reverse transcribed. Method: immunoSEQ multiplex PCR; TCRdb's copy keeps in-frame clones and lacks some. The table records 400,000 to 450,000 clones, approximately 15% of them present only once. The sequencing input was naive CD4+ T cells from blood. Receptor source: a man aged 25 to 40 in good health.

The gene calls are TRBV7-9 and TRBJ2-7; 10 nucleotides line up with TRBD1. CDR1 and CDR2 from the germline V gene are SEHNR and FQNEAQ (reference sequence). Trimming cost V 6 bases and J 2 bases; bases outside gene matches: 7. The CDR3 contains 15 residues. Written as DNA, the CDR3 is TGTGCCAGCAGGGGTACGGGACAGGGGACCTACGAGCAGTACTTC. Translating gives CASRGTGQGTYEQYF. The full variable domain, rest sourced from reference TRBV7-9 and TRBJ2-7, is DTGVSQNPRHKITKRGQNVTFRCDPISEHNRLYWYRQTLGQGPEFLTYFQNEAQLEKSRLLSDRFSAERPKGSFSTLEIQRTEQGDSAMYLCASRGTGQGTYEQYFGPGTRLTVT.

This clone has only a few counts. This chain joins TRBV4-1 and TRBJ1-3; D gene ambiguous. The CDR3 sequence is 18 residues long. The germline gives CDR1 MGHRA, CDR2 YSYEKL. V lost 1 base to trimming and J lost 2 bases, with 18 bases between them. As DNA, the CDR3 is TGCGCCAGCAGCCAAGGCCGCCCAATAATTGCAACTGGAAACACCATATATTTT. It yields the protein CASSQGRPIIATGNTIYF.

This clone was seen a few times. This chain joins TRBV7-9 and TRBJ2-1; D remains ambiguous. Germline values: CDR1 SEHNR, CDR2 FQNEAQ (reference sequence). The CDR3 is made up of 15 amino acids. The V end lost 5 bases, the J end lost 15 bases, and 26 bases lay between the germline ends. The CDR3 protein is CASSDRTEDQTSAFF. As DNA, the CDR3 is TGTGCCAGCAGCGATCGGACCGAGGACCAGACAAGCGCGTTCTTC.

This chain uses TRBV4-3 with TRBJ2-3; possibly TRBD2 for D (5 bases). The CDR3 length is 18 residues. From germline, CDR1 is LGHNA and CDR2 YSLEER. Trimming left V 0 bases short and J 0 bases short, with 16 bases between. This CDR3 is CASSQDLSSGRSTDTQYF. DNA for the CDR3: TGCGCCAGCAGCCAAGATTTATCGAGCGGCCGGAGCACAGATACGCAGTATTTT.

The CDR3 DNA follows: TGTGCCAGCAGCTTAACACTAGCGGGAGGGCCTCTCTACGAGCAGTACGTC. Its protein is CASSLTLAGGPLYEQYV. The rearrangement links TRBV7-2 to TRBJ2-7; 13 bases are shared with TRBD2. The CDR3 is 17 residues long. Trimming removed 2 bases from V and 3 bases from J; junction bases left unmatched: 7. CDR1 is SGHTA and CDR2 is FQGNSA in the germline V gene.

This clone has more than one count but fewer than ten. V usage is TRBV10-2 and J usage is TRBJ1-6; D call uncertain. Germline values: CDR1 WSHSY, CDR2 SAAADI. The CDR3 has 14 residues. Between the trimmed V and J ends, which lost 4 bases and 9 bases, there was a span of 13 bases. The CDR3: CASSGGQSTSPLHF. The CDR3 nucleotides are TGCGCCAGCAGTGGGGGTCAGTCTACTTCACCCCTCCACTTT.

This clone was recorded a few times. The chain uses TRBV27 and TRBJ1-2; TRBD1 agrees at 7 bases. V trimming: 2 bases; J trimming: 6 bases; junction bases outside the gene matches: 0. The CDR3 is made up of 12 amino acids. Germline lookup yields CDR1 MNHEY and CDR2 SMNVEV (reference sequence). The CDR3 DNA sequence: TGTGCCAGCAGTTTAACAGGGGATGGCTACACCTTC. The encoded protein is CASSLTGDGYTF.

V gene TRBV5-4 combines with J gene TRBJ2-3, with 7 bases that match TRBD2. V shed 1 base and J 1 base; nucleotides not matched to a gene: 3. Germline CDR1 is SGHNT and CDR2 is YYREEE (reference sequence). This CDR3 spans 15 amino acids. The chain's CDR3 is CASSLYSGRTDTQYF. The CDR3 DNA follows: TGTGCCAGCAGCTTGTATAGCGGGCGCACAGATACGCAGTATTTT. Supplemented by reference TRBV5-4 and TRBJ2-3, the full variable domain reads ETGVTQSPTHLIKTRGQQVTLRCSSQSGHNTVSWYQQALGQGPQFIFQYYREEENGRGNFPPRFSGLQFPNYSSELNVNALELDDSALYLCASSLYSGRTDTQYFGPGTRLTVL.

The chain joins TRBV6-5 to TRBJ2-2; tentative D call: TRBD1 (6 bases). V was trimmed by 2 bases and J by 0 bases, leaving 7 bases between them. CDR3 length: 15 amino acids. Germline V gene sequence: CDR1 MNHEY, CDR2 SVGAGI. CDR3 loop: CASSYQGTNTGELFF. The DNA for the CDR3 is TGTGCCAGCAGTTACCAGGGGACGAACACCGGGGAGCTGTTTTTT.

This clone appeared a few times. V usage is TRBV18 and J usage is TRBJ2-3; D is possibly TRBD2 (5 bases). CDR1 and CDR2 from the germline V gene are KGHSH and LQKENI. The CDR3 runs to 15 residues. V lost 0 bases and J 2 bases, leaving 9 bases between the germline ends. CDR3 in DNA: TGTGCCAGCTCACCACCGAACGGACTCACAGATACGCAGTATTTT. This sequence encodes CASSPPNGLTDTQYF.

This clone was seen many times. The chain couples TRBV30 to TRBJ2-5, with D perhaps matching TRBD2 (5 bases). CDR3 length equals 13 residues. The V gene's germline CDR1 is GTSNPN and CDR2 SVGIG (reference sequence). Trimming stripped 4 bases from V and 2 bases from J, with 11 bases between. The CDR3 reads CAWTVGVQETQYF. In DNA, the CDR3 is TGTGCCTGGACGGTGGGAGTACAAGAGACCCAGTACTTC.

The chain carries TRBV5-1 and TRBJ2-3, with D perhaps matching TRBD1 (6 bases). The CDR3 runs 14 residues. The germline V and J ends were trimmed by 6 bases and 0 bases, with 11 bases remaining between them. Germline CDR1 reads SGHRS; CDR2 reads YFSETQ. CDR3 nucleotide sequence: TGCGCCAGCAATGTGGACAGAAGCACAGATACGCAGTATTTT. Protein sequence: CASNVDRSTDTQYF.

This clone was observed a handful of times. The identical CDR3 is also encoded by other nucleotide sequences in the sample. DNA of the CDR3: TGTGCCAGCAGTGAATGGGGGAGCACAGATACGCAGTATTTT. Its translation: CASSEWGSTDTQYF. The rearrangement links TRBV25-1 to TRBJ2-3, with D perhaps being TRBD1 or TRBD2 (5 bases each). This CDR3 has 14 amino acids. Trimming cost V 1 base and J 0 bases, with 5 bases left between them. Germline assignment: CDR1 MGHDK and CDR2 SYGVNS.

The table lists this clone with a few counts. The chain combines TRBV5-4 with TRBJ2-5; D may be TRBD1 or TRBD2 (5 bases each). Looked up from germline, CDR1 is SGHNT and CDR2 is YYREEE (reference sequence). The CDR3 totals 17 residues. Trimming took off 3 bases at V and 5 bases at J, with 23 bases between the two ends. The CDR3 here is CASSSSWTGEGLETQYF. CDR3 DNA sequence: TGTGCCAGCAGCTCATCTTGGACTGGCGAGGGGTTGGAGACCCAGTACTTC.

This clone came up many times. The chain joins TRBV30 to TRBJ2-1; possibly TRBD2 for D (6 bases). The CDR3 contains 13 residues. With 4 bases removed from V and 5 bases from J, the gap between germline ends came to 12 bases. The germline CDR1 and CDR2 sequences are GTSNPN and SVGIG (reference sequence). The CDR3 DNA sequence: TGTGCCTGGATGTCTAGCGTCCACAATGAGCAGTTCTTC. Encoded protein: CAWMSSVHNEQFF.

This clone turned up a few times. The chain employs TRBV9 and TRBJ1-1; D is perhaps TRBD1 (5 bases). CDR3 size: 14 residues. Between the trimmed V and J ends, which lost 2 bases and 1 base, there was a span of 9 bases. CDR1 is SGDLS and CDR2 is YYNGEE in the germline V gene. The CDR3: CASSVGGANTEAFF. In nucleotides, the CDR3 is TGTGCCAGCAGCGTTGGCGGGGCGAACACTGAAGCTTTCTTT. Using reference TRBV9 and TRBJ1-1 for the parts outside the CDR3, the full variable domain is DSGVTQTPKHLITATGQRVTLRCSPRSGDLSVYWYQQSLDQGLQFLIQYYNGEERAKGNILERFSAQQFPDLHSELNLSSLELGDSALYFCASSVGGANTEAFFGQGTRLTVV.

This chain links TRBV9 with TRBJ2-2; D uncertain. CDR1 is SGDLS and CDR2 is YYNGEE in the germline V gene. The V end lost 0 bases, the J end lost 5 bases, and 14 bases lay between the germline ends. The CDR3 runs to 16 residues. This chain's CDR3 is CASSVAGLGRTGELFF. CDR3 sequence (DNA): TGTGCCAGCAGCGTAGCGGGCCTAGGAAGGACCGGGGAGCTGTTTTTT.

In this sample, this clone turned up a few times. The chain employs TRBV11-3 and TRBJ2-1; D is possibly TRBD2 (5 bases). Trimming shortened V by 5 bases and J by 8 bases, and 19 bases separated the two germline ends. Germline CDR1 and CDR2: SGHNT and YENEEA. CDR3 size: 15 residues. The CDR3 DNA reads as TGTGCCAGCAGCCCCGGGAAACTAGTTCTGGATGAGCAGTTCTTC. Translating gives CASSPGKLVLDEQFF.

The gene calls are TRBV25-1 and TRBJ2-7; D not resolved. Germline CDR1 and CDR2: MGHDK and SYGVNS. The ends were cut back, 1 base at V and 0 bases at J, with 4 bases in the middle. This CDR3 contains 13 residues. CDR3 sequence (DNA): TGTGCCAGCAGTGAATCGGGCTCCTACGAGCAGTACTTC. Translating gives CASSESGSYEQYF.

The rearrangement links TRBV5-4 to TRBJ2-7, with 9 bases matching TRBD1. Germline values: CDR1 SGHNT, CDR2 YYREEE (reference sequence). The V segment lost 4 bases and the J segment 2 bases; nucleotides outside the gene matches: 1. This CDR3 is built from 13 residues. CDR3 in amino acids: CASSRDRAYEQYF. Here the CDR3 DNA reads TGTGCCAGCAGCCGGGACAGGGCCTACGAGCAGTACTTC.

The sample holds a few counts of this clone. V gene TRBV9 combines with J gene TRBJ2-5, with a possible D match to TRBD2 (5 bases). Trimming removed 3 bases from V and 2 bases from J, with 11 bases in between. Germline assignment: CDR1 SGDLS and CDR2 YYNGEE. This CDR3 has 14 amino acids. CDR3 region: CASSGATTQETQYF. The CDR3 coding sequence is TGTGCCAGCAGCGGGGCGACTACACAAGAGACCCAGTACTTC.

The chain employs TRBV10-3 and TRBJ2-2; D assignment may be TRBD1 or TRBD2 (5 bases each). Trimming removed 11 bases from V and 2 bases from J, with 18 bases in between. The CDR3 extends over 15 amino acids. Germline values: CDR1 ENHRY, CDR2 SYGVKD. CDR3 residues: CAVPGPTPNTGELFF. The CDR3 coding sequence is TGTGCCGTCCCGGGGCCTACCCCAAACACCGGGGAGCTGTTTTTT.

The chain links TRBV5-1 to TRBJ2-5; D remains unclear. Germline V CDR1 and CDR2: SGHRS, YFSETQ. The CDR3 length is 16 residues. Trimming stripped 3 bases from V and 5 bases from J, with 20 bases between. The CDR3 loop reads CASSSSFGRVRETQYF. Written as DNA, the CDR3 is TGCGCCAGCAGCTCCTCGTTCGGACGAGTTCGGGAGACCCAGTACTTC. The full variable domain, completed using reference TRBV5-1 and TRBJ2-5, is KAGVTQTPRYLIKTRGQQVTLSCSPISGHRSVSWYQQTPGQGLQFLFEYFSETQRNKGNFPGRFSGRQFSNSRSEMNVSTLELGDSALYLCASSSSFGRVRETQYFGPGTRLLVL.